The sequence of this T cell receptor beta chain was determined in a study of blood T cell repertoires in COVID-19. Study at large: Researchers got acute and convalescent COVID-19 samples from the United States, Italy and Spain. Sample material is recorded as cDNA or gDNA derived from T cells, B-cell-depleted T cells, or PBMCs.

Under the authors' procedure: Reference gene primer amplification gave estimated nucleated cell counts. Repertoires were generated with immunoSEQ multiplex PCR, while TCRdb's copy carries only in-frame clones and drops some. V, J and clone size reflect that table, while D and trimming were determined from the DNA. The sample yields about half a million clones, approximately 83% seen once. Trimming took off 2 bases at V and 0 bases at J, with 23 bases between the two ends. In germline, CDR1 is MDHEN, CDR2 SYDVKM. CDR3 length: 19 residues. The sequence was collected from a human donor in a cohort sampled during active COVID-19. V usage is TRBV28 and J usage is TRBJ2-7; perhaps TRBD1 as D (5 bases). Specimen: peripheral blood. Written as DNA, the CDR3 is TGTGCCAGCAGTTTAGCAAGCCGGCAGGGCATAAAACCCTCCTACGAGCAGTACTTC. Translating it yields CASSLASRQGIKPSYEQYF.